These 2 T cell receptor beta chains were all obtained from the same sample, sequenced in a study of CD8+CD57+ T cells in acquired aplastic anemia. Before being chosen for sequencing, patients had shown CD8+CD57+ cell expansion by flow cytometry. Profiling of TCR beta VDJ combinations and CDR3 sequences used genomic DNA as template. From the reads, TCRdb called clonotypes with MiXCR, one entry per CDR3 protein. The data show about 200,000 distinct CDR3 sequences, roughly two thirds seen once. Sequenced sample: sorted CD4+, CD8+, or CD8+CD57+ T cells (not recorded which) from PBMCs. These receptors all come from a human donor with aplastic anemia.

The chain recombines TRBV5-1 with TRBJ2-3, with no clear D. This CDR3 has 14 amino acids. The germline gives CDR1 SGHRS, CDR2 YFSETQ. The V gene lost 1 base and the J gene lost 2 bases, with 8 bases spanning the gap. Here the CDR3 DNA reads TGCGCCAGCAGCTTGAGAGTCACCACAGATACGCAGTATTTT. It is translated as CASSLRVTTDTQYF. Using reference TRBV5-1 and TRBJ2-3 for the parts outside the CDR3, the full variable domain is KAGVTQTPRYLIKTRGQQVTLSCSPISGHRSVSWYQQTPGQGLQFLFEYFSETQRNKGNFPGRFSGRQFSNSRSEMNVSTLELGDSALYLCASSLRVTTDTQYFGPGTRLTVL.

The genes are TRBV10-3 and TRBJ2-1; TRBD2 agrees at 10 bases. V shed 10 bases and J 5 bases; nucleotides not matched to a gene: 17. This CDR3 region has 17 residues. The germline CDR1 and CDR2 sequences are ENHRY and SYGVKD. CDR3 nucleotide sequence: TGTGCCACCGGAGAGCTTAAGCGGGGGGGCATTAACAATGAGCAGTTCTTC. Translating gives CATGELKRGGINNEQFF.